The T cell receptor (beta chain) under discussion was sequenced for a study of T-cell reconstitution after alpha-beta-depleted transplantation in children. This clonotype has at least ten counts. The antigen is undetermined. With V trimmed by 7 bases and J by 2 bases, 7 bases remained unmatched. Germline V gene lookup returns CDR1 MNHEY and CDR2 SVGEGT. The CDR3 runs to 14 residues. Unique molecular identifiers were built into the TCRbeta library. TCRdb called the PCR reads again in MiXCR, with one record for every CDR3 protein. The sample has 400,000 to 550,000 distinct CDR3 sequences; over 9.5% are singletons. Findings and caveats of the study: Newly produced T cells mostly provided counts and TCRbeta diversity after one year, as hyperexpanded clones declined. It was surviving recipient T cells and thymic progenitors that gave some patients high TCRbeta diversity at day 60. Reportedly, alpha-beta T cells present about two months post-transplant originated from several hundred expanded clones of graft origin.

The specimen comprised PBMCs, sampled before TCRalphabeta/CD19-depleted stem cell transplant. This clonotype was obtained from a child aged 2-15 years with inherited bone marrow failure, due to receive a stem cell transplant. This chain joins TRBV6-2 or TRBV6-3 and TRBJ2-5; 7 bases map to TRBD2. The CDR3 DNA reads TGTGCCAGCACCCTCCCGGGAGGTCAAGAGACCCAGTACTTC. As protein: CASTLPGGQETQYF.